This T cell receptor beta chain was sequenced during a study of blood T cells in healthy people across ages. Per germline, CDR1 LNHNV and CDR2 YYDKDF (reference sequence). The V end lost 0 bases, the J end lost 3 bases, and 13 bases lay between the germline ends. This CDR3 contains 16 residues. It was with a sample-barcoded 5' primer and a J-beta primer mix that a second PCR of about 6 to 11 cycles was run. A single record per CDR3 protein comes from TCRdb applying MiXCR to the 5' RACE reads. The table includes around 1,800,000 distinct CDR3 sequences, about two fifths detected once. The rearrangement links TRBV15 to TRBJ2-3, with D perhaps being TRBD1 or TRBD2 (6 bases each). The sample comprised blood. The source is a human donor in good health. CDR3 sequence reads: CATSRDIGGLTDTQYF. In DNA form, the CDR3 reads TGTGCCACCAGCAGAGATATAGGGGGGTTAACAGATACGCAGTATTTT.